The 9 T cell receptor beta chains below were found in one sample sequenced in a study of cytomegalovirus exposure and HLA in healthy donors. In the PCR, 60 Vbeta and 13 Jbeta primers were used. Using immunoSEQ multiplex PCR, the repertoire was profiled, and TCRdb retains in-frame clones only, with some absent. Of a few hundred thousand clones in the sample, roughly 80% were seen once. The sample comprised PBMCs. These receptors originate from a man aged 25-45 years in good health and CMV-seronegative.

This clone was counted only a few times. The chain uses TRBV4-1 and TRBJ2-7, with a tentative D call TRBD2 (6 bases). From germline, CDR1 is MGHRA and CDR2 YSYEKL. Trimming took 4 bases from V and 5 from J, leaving 12 bases between them. The CDR3 is 13 residues long. DNA for the CDR3: TGCGCCAGCAGCCCCCTCCCGGGGGACGAGCAGTACTTC. Its translation: CASSPLPGDEQYF.

The genes are TRBV29-1 and TRBJ1-5, with TRBD1 identical over 9 bases. The V gene end was trimmed by 7 bases and the J gene end by 7 bases; junction bases not matched to a gene: 8. This CDR3 region has 13 residues. Per germline, CDR1 SQVTM and CDR2 ANQGSEA. CDR3 residues: CSASTGGSQPQHF. The CDR3 DNA is TGCAGCGCGTCGACAGGGGGGAGCCAGCCCCAGCATTTT.

The chain links TRBV2 to TRBJ1-1; a possible D gene is TRBD1 (5 bases). The CDR3 loop spans 14 amino acids. V shed 5 bases and J shed 1 base, with 11 bases lying between them. Germline lookup yields CDR1 SNHLY and CDR2 FYNNEI. CDR3 sequence reads: CASSLQQENTEAFF. The CDR3 coding sequence is TGTGCCAGCAGTCTGCAACAGGAGAACACTGAAGCTTTCTTT.

V usage is TRBV7-2 and J usage is TRBJ2-1, with 8 positions matching TRBD2. J was trimmed by 9 bases and V by 0 bases; bases with no gene match: 7. Germline lookup yields CDR1 SGHTA and CDR2 FQGNSA. This CDR3 spans 15 amino acids. The CDR3 sequence is CASSLAIAGFAEQFF. The DNA of the CDR3 is TGTGCCAGCAGCTTAGCGATAGCGGGGTTCGCTGAGCAGTTCTTC.

The chain is built from TRBV6-6 and TRBJ2-1; a weak D match, TRBD1 (6 bases). V was cut by 4 bases and J by 12 bases, with 19 bases left in between. Germline V CDR1 and CDR2: MNHNY, SVGAGI (reference sequence). The CDR3 is 14 amino acids. CDR3 in amino acids: CASSSLVIPRGQFF. In DNA form, the CDR3 reads TGTGCCAGCAGTTCACTAGTTATCCCCAGGGGGCAGTTCTTC.

V gene TRBV2 combines with J gene TRBJ1-1, with TRBD1 identical over 11 bases. V lost 0 bases, J lost 5 bases, and 11 bases stayed unmatched. Per germline, CDR1 SNHLY and CDR2 FYNNEI. The CDR3 contains 18 residues. For the CDR3, the DNA is TGTGCCAGCAGTGAAGCTTGGAGGACAGGGGGCGTTAAGACTGAAGCTTTCTTT. The encoded protein is CASSEAWRTGGVKTEAFF.

The genes are TRBV4-1 and TRBJ1-5, with TRBD1 identical over 7 bases. Germline CDR1 reads MGHRA; CDR2 reads YSYEKL. The J segment lost 4 bases and the V segment lost 4 bases, leaving 4 bases of the junction unmatched. The CDR3 is 14 amino acids. The CDR3 protein is CASSLRDSNQPQHF. CDR3 DNA sequence: TGCGCCAGCAGCCTCCGGGACAGTAATCAGCCCCAGCATTTT.

The CDR3 DNA reads TGTGCCAGCAGTTCCATCCCAAGTCTAGCAGCGTACAATGAGCAGTTCTTC. Residues: CASSSIPSLAAYNEQFF. This chain joins TRBV28 and TRBJ2-1, with a weak D call TRBD2 (5 bases). The CDR3 totals 17 residues. Germline values: CDR1 MDHEN, CDR2 SYDVKM. The V and J ends lost 4 bases and 4 bases respectively, with 20 bases between them. Complete variable domain (other parts from reference TRBV28 and TRBJ2-1): DVKVTQSSRYLVKRTGEKVFLECVQDMDHENMFWYRQDPGLGLRLIYFSYDVKMKEKGDIPEGYSVSREKKERFSLILESASTNQTSMYLCASSSIPSLAAYNEQFFGPGTRLTVL.

This chain links TRBV5-1 with TRBJ2-2; 11 positions agree with TRBD2. This CDR3 comprises 18 residues. Germline CDR1 reads SGHRS; CDR2 reads YFSETQ. V trimming: 0 bases; J trimming: 6 bases; junction bases outside the gene matches: 10. CDR3 sequence: CASSLEISGGAFAGELFF. CDR3 nucleotides: TGCGCCAGCAGCTTGGAGATTAGCGGGGGGGCCTTTGCCGGGGAGCTGTTTTTT. Full variable domain (outside the CDR3, taken from reference TRBV5-1 and TRBJ2-2): KAGVTQTPRYLIKTRGQQVTLSCSPISGHRSVSWYQQTPGQGLQFLFEYFSETQRNKGNFPGRFSGRQFSNSRSEMNVSTLELGDSALYLCASSLEISGGAFAGELFFGEGSRLTVL.